One sample yielded the 22 T cell receptor beta chains listed below, sequenced in a study of CD8+CD57+ T cells in acquired aplastic anemia (dated by TCRdb to 2016 to 2019). For sequencing, an Illumina HiSeq 2000 was employed. Profiling of TCR beta VDJ combinations and CDR3 sequences used genomic DNA as the template. Through fastp at Q25 and MiXCR, TCRdb rebuilt clones from the public reads, retaining in-frame beta chains. Rows merge per CDR3 protein into single entries with the most common DNA and genes. The sample includes about 420,000 distinct CDR3 sequences, with 65% to 75% observed a single time. Approximately 3.8% of the sample is in the top ten clones. The sample consisted of sorted CD4+, CD8+, or CD8+CD57+ T cells (not recorded which) from PBMCs. These receptor sequences come from a human donor in good health, serving as a control.

The rearrangement uses TRBV20-1 and TRBJ1-1; no definite D call. With 3 bases removed from V and 12 bases from J, the gap between germline ends came to 14 bases. This CDR3 contains 11 residues. Germline V lookup: CDR1 DFQATT, CDR2 SNEGSKA (reference sequence). CDR3 DNA: TGCAGTGCTAGTATGGCGGAAGAAACTTTCTTT. As protein: CSASMAEETFF.

This clonotype was counted a few times. The V and J genes are TRBV7-2 and TRBJ2-7, with 9 bases fitting TRBD1. The CDR3 runs to 16 residues. Germline lookup yields CDR1 SGHTA and CDR2 FQGNSA. Trimming took 5 bases from V and 4 from J; bases not matched to a gene: 12. CDR3 protein: CASSLTGTGTFYEQYF. The CDR3 DNA reads as TGTGCCAGCAGCCTTACCGGGACAGGGACCTTTTACGAGCAGTACTTC.

This clonotype was seen only once. J is TRBJ2-3 and V is TRBV10-3; 11 nucleotides line up with TRBD2. Per germline, CDR1 ENHRY and CDR2 SYGVKD. The CDR3 totals 15 residues. V gave up 6 bases and J gave up 11 bases; unmatched junction bases: 13. CDR3 in amino acids: CAISSGTSGNNEQYF. The CDR3 region has the DNA TGTGCCATCAGCTCCGGGACTAGCGGCAACAATGAGCAGTATTTT.

This clonotype occurred a few times. A much larger clone differs from this one at a single base, so this may be a read error. The rearrangement links TRBV7-8 to TRBJ2-6; possibly TRBD1 for D (5 bases). The CDR3 sequence is 16 residues long. Germline assignment: CDR1 SGHVS and CDR2 FQNEAQ. The chain's CDR3 is CASSSRVLSGANVLAF. In nucleotides, the CDR3 is TGTGCCAGCAGCTCGCGAGTCCTCTCTGGGGCCAACGTCCTGGCTTTC.

This chain connects TRBV9 to TRBJ2-3; D is uncertain. V shed 4 bases and J shed 11 bases, with 23 bases lying between them. This CDR3 has 15 amino acids. Germline CDR1 reads SGDLS; CDR2 reads YYNGEE. The CDR3 DNA reads as TGTGCCAGCAGCTCAGTACTACTGCAAACAGATGAGCAGTATTTT. Translation: CASSSVLLQTDEQYF.

The gene calls are TRBV7-2 and TRBJ2-4; D not resolved. The V end was cut by 3 bases, the J end by 11 bases, with 14 bases between. CDR3 length: 13 amino acids. Germline V CDR1 and CDR2: SGHTA, FQGNSA. The CDR3 bases are TGTGCCAGCAGCTTTGATCAGGAGAACGTTCAGTACTTC. Translating gives CASSFDQENVQYF.

In the case of this clonotype: A much larger clone differs by one base, so this may be a read error. V is TRBV5-4 and J is TRBJ2-1; 7 positions match TRBD2. Germline assignment: CDR1 SGHNT and CDR2 YYREEE (reference sequence). J gave up 6 bases and V 4 bases, and 10 bases lay outside the gene matches. There are 15 residues in the CDR3. CDR3: CASSLAGVPSNEQFF. DNA of the CDR3: TGTGCCAGCAGCCTCGCGGGGGTCCCAAGCAATGAGCAGTTCTTC.

Worth noting for this clonotype: One junction end does not reproduce the germline sequence, and a read error may be involved. The chain carries TRBV5-8 and TRBJ2-6; D is ambiguous. Germline-derived CDR1 and CDR2 are SGHTS and YDEGEE. The CDR3 runs to 17 residues. CDR3 residues: CASSQASVSSGANVLTF. The CDR3 coding sequence is TGCGCCAGCAGCCAAGCCTCCGTGAGCTCTGGGGCCAACGTCCTGACTTTC. The full variable domain, rest sourced from reference TRBV5-8 and TRBJ2-6, is EAGVTQSPTHLIKTRGQQATLRCSPISGHTSVYWYQQALGLGLQFLLWYDEGEERNRGNFPPRFSGRQFPNYSSELNVNALELEDSALYLCASSQASVSSGANVLTFGAGSRLTVL.

In its sample, this clonotype was seen many times. CDR3 sequence (DNA): TGCGCCAGCAGCCCCGGCGGGGGCAGGGGAGAGACTAACTATGGCTACACCTTC. Translated, it gives CASSPGGGRGETNYGYTF. The chain joins TRBV5-1 to TRBJ1-2; weak D call: TRBD1 (6 bases). Trimming removed 4 bases from V and 0 bases from J, with 22 bases in between. Germline V gives CDR1 SGHRS, CDR2 YFSETQ. The CDR3 totals 18 residues. The full variable domain, its missing parts supplied by reference TRBV5-1 and TRBJ1-2, is KAGVTQTPRYLIKTRGQQVTLSCSPISGHRSVSWYQQTPGQGLQFLFEYFSETQRNKGNFPGRFSGRQFSNSRSEMNVSTLELGDSALYLCASSPGGGRGETNYGYTFGSGTRLTVV.

The rearrangement uses TRBV7-6 and TRBJ1-3; tentatively, D is TRBD1 (5 bases). Germline assignment: CDR1 SGHVS and CDR2 FNYEAQ. The CDR3 covers 16 residues. Between the trimmed V and J ends, which lost 1 base and 1 base, there was a span of 11 bases. CDR3 loop: CASSLGRGRSGNTIYF. CDR3 sequence (DNA): TGTGCCAGCAGCTTAGGACGGGGCAGATCTGGAAACACCATATATTTT.

The chain has TRBV7-9 and TRBJ2-1; the D gene is possibly TRBD1 (8 bases). V dropped 5 bases and J dropped 9 bases, with 20 bases sitting between them. This CDR3 spans 15 amino acids. Germline loops: CDR1 SEHNR, CDR2 FQNEAQ (reference sequence). CDR3 sequence: CASSVGGTGGAEQFF. DNA of the CDR3: TGTGCCAGCAGCGTGGGAGGGACAGGTGGGGCTGAGCAGTTCTTC.

In its sample, this clonotype was seen many times. The chain combines TRBV10-3 with TRBJ2-2; TRBD1 matches at 8 bases. The V segment lost 11 bases and the J segment 2 bases; nucleotides outside the gene matches: 10. The CDR3 consists of 15 residues. Germline V gene sequence: CDR1 ENHRY, CDR2 SYGVKD. The CDR3 reads CAPMTGVLNTGELFF. The CDR3 coding sequence is TGTGCCCCCATGACAGGGGTCTTAAACACCGGGGAGCTGTTTTTT.

This clonotype was seen at least ten times. The V call is TRBV7-2, the J call TRBJ2-7, with 7 nucleotides matching TRBD1. The length of the CDR3 is 15 residues. Germline V gives CDR1 SGHTA, CDR2 FQGNSA. J lost 0 bases, V lost 5 bases, and 7 bases had no gene match. CDR3 region: CASSQDRSPSYEQYF. CDR3 nucleotides: TGTGCCAGCAGCCAGGACAGGAGCCCCTCCTACGAGCAGTACTTC.

This clonotype was counted many times. The chain joins TRBV20-1 to TRBJ2-5, with D perhaps matching TRBD1 or TRBD2 (6 bases each). The V gene's germline CDR1 is DFQATT and CDR2 SNEGSKA (reference sequence). The CDR3 is 13 amino acids. The CDR3 DNA reads TGCAGCCATCGGGGGCTAGGAAAAGAGACCCAGTACTTC. It yields the protein CSHRGLGKETQYF.

In its sample, this clonotype was seen many times. Relative to the germline gene, one junction end is altered; a read error may explain this. This chain uses TRBV12-5 with TRBJ2-7; D remains ambiguous. The CDR3 runs 12 residues. Per germline, CDR1 LGHNT and CDR2 FRNRAP. This CDR3 reads CRWCPSTYEQYF. The CDR3 coding sequence is TGCCGATGGTGCCCAAGCACCTACGAGCAGTACTTC.

There are many counts of this clonotype. This chain links TRBV6-2 or TRBV6-3 with TRBJ2-1, with D perhaps TRBD2 (6 bases). Germline V gives CDR1 MNHEY, CDR2 SVGEGT. Trimming shortened V by 6 bases and J by 3 bases, and 15 bases separated the two germline ends. CDR3 length: 15 residues. The CDR3 DNA sequence: TGTGCCAGCAGCCTCCGGGCTAGCGTCTACAATGAGCAGTTCTTC. Its translation: CASSLRASVYNEQFF.

This chain joins TRBV12-3 or TRBV12-4 and TRBJ2-1, with unresolved D. Trimming pared 6 bases from V and 2 bases from J, leaving 11 bases between. The CDR3 spans 14 residues. DNA for the CDR3: TGTGCCAGCAGAACAGATGGGACCTACAATGAGCAGTTCTTC. Its translation is CASRTDGTYNEQFF.

V and J are TRBV19 and TRBJ1-1; TRBD1 matches at 7 bases. Germline assignment: CDR1 LNHDA and CDR2 SQIVND (reference sequence). J gave up 2 bases and V 3 bases, and 6 bases lay outside the gene matches. The CDR3 has 15 residues. This CDR3 is CASSIIGGPNTEAFF. The CDR3, as DNA: TGTGCCAGTAGTATTATAGGGGGCCCCAACACTGAAGCTTTCTTT.

V usage is TRBV5-1 and J usage is TRBJ1-5; no reliable D call. In germline, CDR1 is SGHRS, CDR2 YFSETQ. The germline V and J ends were trimmed by 0 bases and 7 bases, with 11 bases remaining between them. The CDR3 is 14 amino acids. The CDR3 loop is CASSLEANGQPQHF. The CDR3 DNA reads TGCGCCAGCAGCTTGGAGGCTAACGGGCAGCCCCAGCATTTT.

With regard to this clonotype: Relative to the germline gene, one junction end is altered; a read error may explain this. The V call is TRBV7-9, the J call TRBJ1-1, with D uncertain. The CDR3 runs to 13 residues. The germline gives CDR1 SEHNR, CDR2 FQNEAQ (reference sequence). CDR3 coding DNA: TGTGCCAGCAGCCCCAAAGCAGATACGCAGTATTTTTTC. Translating gives CASSPKADTQYFF.

This clonotype occurred many times. V is TRBV15 and J is TRBJ1-6; a weak D match, TRBD1 (5 bases). CDR1 and CDR2 from the germline V gene are LNHNV and YYDKDF (reference sequence). Trimming removed 0 bases at V and 7 bases at J, with 22 bases between. The CDR3 extends over 19 amino acids. CDR3 DNA: TGTGCCACCAGCAGAGATTTCCCTAAGCTATGGACACAGAATTCACCCCTCCACTTT. Protein product: CATSRDFPKLWTQNSPLHF.

This chain connects TRBV7-2 to TRBJ1-1; D may be TRBD1 (5 bases). CDR1 and CDR2 (germline): SGHTA, FQGNSA. This CDR3 comprises 15 residues. With 1 base removed from V and 13 bases from J, the gap between germline ends came to 22 bases. The CDR3 spells CASSLVGHSDTDVFF. The CDR3 DNA is TGTGCCAGCAGCTTAGTCGGTCACTCGGACACTGATGTTTTCTTT.